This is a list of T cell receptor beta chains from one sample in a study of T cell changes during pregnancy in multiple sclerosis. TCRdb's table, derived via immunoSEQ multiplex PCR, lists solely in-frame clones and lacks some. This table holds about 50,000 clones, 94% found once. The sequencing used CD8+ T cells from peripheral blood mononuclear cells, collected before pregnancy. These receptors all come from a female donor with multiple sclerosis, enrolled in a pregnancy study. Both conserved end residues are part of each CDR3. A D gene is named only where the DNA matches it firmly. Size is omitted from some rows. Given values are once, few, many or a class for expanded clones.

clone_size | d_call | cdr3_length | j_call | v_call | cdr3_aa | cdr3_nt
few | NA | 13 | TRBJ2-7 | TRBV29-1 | CSVEDINQGEQYF | TGCAGCGTTGAAGATATCAATCAGGGCGAGCAGTACTTC
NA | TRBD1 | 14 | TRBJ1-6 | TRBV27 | CASSLRGGRSPLHF | TGTGCCAGCAGTTTACGAGGGGGCCGGTCACCCCTCCACTTT
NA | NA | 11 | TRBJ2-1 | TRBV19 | CASTTSGEQFF | TGTGCCAGTACCACCAGCGGTGAGCAGTTCTTC
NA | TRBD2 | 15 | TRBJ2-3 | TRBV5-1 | CASSFGLAGTDTQYF | TGCGCCAGCAGCTTCGGACTAGCGGGCACAGATACGCAGTATTTT
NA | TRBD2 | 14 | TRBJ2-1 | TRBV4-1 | CASSSSGRVHEQFF | TGCGCCAGCAGCTCTAGCGGGAGGGTCCATGAGCAGTTCTTC
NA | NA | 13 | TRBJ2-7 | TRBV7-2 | CASSLVTEYEQYF | TGTGCCAGCAGCTTAGTTACAGAGTACGAGCAGTACTTC
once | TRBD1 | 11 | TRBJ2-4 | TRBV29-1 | CSAETGDIQYF | TGCAGCGCAGAGACAGGGGACATTCAGTACTTC
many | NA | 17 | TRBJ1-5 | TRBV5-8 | CASSALRTKISNQPQHF | TGTGCCAGCAGCGCGCTCCGGACAAAGATTAGCAATCAGCCCCAGCATTTT
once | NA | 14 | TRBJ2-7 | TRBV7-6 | CASSLGSGRYEQYF | TGTGCCAGCAGCTTAGGTTCGGGGAGGTACGAGCAGTACTTC
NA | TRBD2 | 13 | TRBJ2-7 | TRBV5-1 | CASSLSLAGEQYF | TGCGCCAGCAGCTTGTCCCTAGCGGGCGAGCAGTACTTC
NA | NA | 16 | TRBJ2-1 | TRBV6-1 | CASSEALQLAHNEQFF | TGTGCCAGCAGTGAAGCGCTTCAGCTAGCGCACAATGAGCAGTTCTTC
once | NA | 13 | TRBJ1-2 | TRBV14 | CASSQRVNYGYTF | TGTGCCAGCAGCCAGCGGGTTAACTATGGCTACACCTTC
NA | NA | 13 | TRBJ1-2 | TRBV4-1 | CASSTGYNYGYTF | TGCGCCAGCAGTACAGGGTATAACTATGGCTACACCTTC
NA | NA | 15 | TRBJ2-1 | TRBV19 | CASSIEEGHYNEQFF | TGTGCCAGTAGTATCGAGGAGGGCCACTACAATGAGCAGTTCTTC
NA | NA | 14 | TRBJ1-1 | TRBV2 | CASSGALGNTEAFF | TGTGCCAGCAGTGGAGCGCTAGGGAACACTGAAGCTTTCTTT
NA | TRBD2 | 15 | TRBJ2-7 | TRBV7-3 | CASSLSGGVSYEQYF | TGTGCCAGCAGTCTCAGCGGGGGGGTCTCCTACGAGCAGTACTTC
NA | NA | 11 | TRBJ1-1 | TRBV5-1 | CASSTGLEAFF | TGCGCCAGCAGCACCGGACTTGAAGCTTTCTTT
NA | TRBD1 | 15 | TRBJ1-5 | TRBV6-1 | CASSEDLTGYQPQHF | TGTGCCAGCAGCGAGGACCTGACAGGGTATCAGCCCCAGCATTTT
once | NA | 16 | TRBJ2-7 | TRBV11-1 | CASSLLGGHPSYEQYF | TGTGCCAGCAGCTTATTGGGAGGCCACCCCTCCTACGAGCAGTACTTC
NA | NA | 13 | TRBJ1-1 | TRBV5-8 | CASSIGVNTEAFF | TGTGCCAGCAGCATAGGGGTAAACACTGAAGCTTTCTTT
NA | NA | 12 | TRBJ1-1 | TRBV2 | CASFRGNTEAFF | TGTGCCAGCTTCCGGGGAAACACTGAAGCTTTCTTT
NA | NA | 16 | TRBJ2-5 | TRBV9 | CASGREGGAGQETQYF | TGTGCCAGTGGAAGGGAGGGGGGGGCCGGTCAAGAGACCCAGTACTTC
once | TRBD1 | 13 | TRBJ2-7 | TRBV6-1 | CAAGHRGKYEQYF | TGTGCGGCGGGTCACAGGGGAAAATACGAGCAGTACTTC
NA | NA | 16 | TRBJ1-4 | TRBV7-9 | CASSSPLGWGEEKLFF | TGTGCCAGCAGCTCGCCCCTGGGGTGGGGAGAGGAAAAACTGTTTTTT
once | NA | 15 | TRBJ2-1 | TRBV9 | CASRDEVGGGNEQFF | TGTGCCAGCAGGGATGAGGTGGGAGGGGGGAATGAGCAGTTCTTC
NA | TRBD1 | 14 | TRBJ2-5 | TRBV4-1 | CASSLGQGGETQYF | TGCGCCAGCAGCCTGGGACAGGGGGGAGAGACCCAGTACTTC
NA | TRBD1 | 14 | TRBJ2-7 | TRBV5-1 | CASSSQGTSYEQYF | TGCGCCAGCAGCTCACAGGGGACCTCCTACGAGCAGTACTTC
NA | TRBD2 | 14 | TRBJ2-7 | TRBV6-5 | CASSYTSGTGEQYF | TGTGCCAGCAGTTACACTAGCGGGACGGGAGAGCAGTACTTC
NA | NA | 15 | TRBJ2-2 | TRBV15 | CATSRGLGDTGELFF | TGTGCCACCAGCAGGGGACTTGGGGACACCGGGGAGCTGTTTTTT
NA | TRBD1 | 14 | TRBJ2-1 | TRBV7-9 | CASSQGQKNNEQFF | TGTGCCAGCAGCCAGGGACAGAAAAACAATGAGCAGTTCTTC
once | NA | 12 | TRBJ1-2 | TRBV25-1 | CASHRPRYGYTF | TGTGCCAGCCACAGGCCCCGGTATGGCTACACCTTC
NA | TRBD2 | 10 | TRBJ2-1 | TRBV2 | CASGTSEQFF | TGTGCCAGCGGGACTAGTGAGCAGTTCTTC
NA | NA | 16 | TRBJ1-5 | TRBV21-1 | CASSARDRGQGQPQHF | TGTGCCAGCAGCGCCAGGGACAGGGGGCAGGGGCAGCCCCAGCATTTT
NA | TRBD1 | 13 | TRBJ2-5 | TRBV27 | CASSFDRGETQYF | TGTGCCAGCAGTTTCGACAGGGGAGAGACCCAGTACTTC
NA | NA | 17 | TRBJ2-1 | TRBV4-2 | CASSQDSRTGRYNEQFF | TGTGCCAGCAGCCAAGATAGTAGGACTGGGCGATACAATGAGCAGTTCTTC
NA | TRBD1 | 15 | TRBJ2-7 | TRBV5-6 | CASSYGTGGSYEQYF | TGTGCCAGCAGCTACGGGACAGGGGGCTCATACGAGCAGTACTTC
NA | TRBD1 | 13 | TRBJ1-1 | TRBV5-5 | CASSLTGRTEAFF | TGTGCCAGCAGCCTGACAGGGCGGACTGAAGCTTTCTTT
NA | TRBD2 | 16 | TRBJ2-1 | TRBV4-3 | CASSHALRLAGNEQFF | TGCGCCAGCAGCCACGCCCTCCGACTAGCGGGGAATGAGCAGTTCTTC
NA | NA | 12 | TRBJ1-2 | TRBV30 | CAWAQANYGYTF | TGTGCCTGGGCACAAGCTAACTATGGCTACACCTTC
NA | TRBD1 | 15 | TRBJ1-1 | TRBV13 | CASSFPAGGDTEAFF | TGTGCCAGCAGTTTCCCAGCAGGGGGAGACACTGAAGCTTTCTTT
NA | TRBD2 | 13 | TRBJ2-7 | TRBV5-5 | CASSGGLDYEQYF | TGTGCCAGCAGCGGAGGACTAGACTACGAGCAGTACTTC
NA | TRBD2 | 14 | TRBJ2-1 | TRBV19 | CASSMAGVYNEQFF | TGTGCCAGTAGTATGGCGGGAGTCTACAATGAGCAGTTCTTC
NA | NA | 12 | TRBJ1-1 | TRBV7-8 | CASSPGQNEAFF | TGTGCCAGCAGCCCAGGACAGAATGAAGCTTTCTTT
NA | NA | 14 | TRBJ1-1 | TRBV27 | CASSLNRESTEAFF | TGTGCCAGCAGTTTGAACAGGGAATCGACTGAAGCTTTCTTT
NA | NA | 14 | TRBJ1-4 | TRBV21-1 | CASSRGQGSEKLFF | TGTGCCAGCAGCAGGGGACAGGGAAGTGAAAAACTGTTTTTT
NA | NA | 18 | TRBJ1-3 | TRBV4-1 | CASSLGGDSGSSGNTIYF | TGCGCCAGCAGCCTCGGGGGGGACTCCGGGAGCTCTGGAAACACCATATATTTT
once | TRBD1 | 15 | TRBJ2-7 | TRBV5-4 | CASSQGQFGIYEQYF | TGTGCCAGCAGCCAGGGACAGTTTGGAATCTACGAGCAGTACTTC
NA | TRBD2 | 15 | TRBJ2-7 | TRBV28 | CASSLRTSGTYEQYF | TGTGCCAGCAGTTTAAGGACTAGCGGAACCTACGAGCAGTACTTC